A single sample is the source of the 6 T cell receptor beta chains below, sequenced in a study of cytomegalovirus exposure and HLA in healthy donors. A multiplex PCR was run with 60 Vbeta primers and 13 Jbeta primers. Assay used: immunoSEQ multiplex PCR; TCRdb lists only in-frame clones, some missing. The sample contains roughly 100,000 clones, around 81% of which appear only once. The sample taken for sequencing was PBMCs. The receptor set was obtained from a middle-aged man in good health and CMV-seropositive.

The V call is TRBV18, the J call TRBJ2-5, with D possibly matching TRBD1 (6 bases). Trimming left V 6 bases short and J 7 bases short, with 18 bases between. The CDR3 length is 14 residues. Germline CDR1 and CDR2: KGHSH and LQKENI. Here the CDR3 DNA reads TGTGCCAGCTCTCCAGGGGCTTCCGATCGGACCCAGTACTTC. Protein sequence: CASSPGASDRTQYF. Looking up the rest from reference TRBV18 and TRBJ2-5 gives the full variable domain: NAGVMQNPRHLVRRRGQEARLRCSPMKGHSHVYWYRQLPEEGLKFMVYLQKENIIDESGMPKERFSAEFPKEGPSILRIQQVVRGDSAAYFCASSPGASDRTQYFGPGTRLLVL.

In its sample, this clone was seen once. The J gene is TRBJ2-1, the V gene TRBV15; 7 positions agree with TRBD1. Germline CDR1 is LNHNV and CDR2 is YYDKDF (reference sequence). Trimming cost V 3 bases and J 6 bases; bases outside gene matches: 11. The CDR3 has 16 amino acids. CDR3 bases: TGTGCCACCAGCAGCCAGCTCTGGACAGGCTCCAATGAGCAGTTCTTC. Translated: CATSSQLWTGSNEQFF.

The chain uses TRBV29-1 and TRBJ2-1; D is undetermined. V lost 3 bases and J 3 bases, leaving 12 bases between the germline ends. Germline V gene lookup returns CDR1 SQVTM and CDR2 ANQGSEA. This CDR3 has 14 residues. The CDR3 spells CSVDGQLNYNEQFF. CDR3 bases: TGCAGCGTTGATGGTCAGTTGAACTACAATGAGCAGTTCTTC.

CDR3 bases: TGTGCCAGCAGTTTAATAGGACTAGCGGGTACCAACAATGAGCAGTTCTTC. This codes for CASSLIGLAGTNNEQFF. J is TRBJ2-1 and V is TRBV27; 11 nucleotides line up with TRBD2. The V gene end was trimmed by 2 bases and the J gene end by 5 bases; junction bases not matched to a gene: 8. CDR1 is MNHEY and CDR2 is SMNVEV in the germline V gene (reference sequence). There are 17 residues in the CDR3.

This clone was counted only a few times. The chain links TRBV29-1 to TRBJ2-3; maybe TRBD1 (5 bases). The V end was cut by 4 bases, the J end by 1 base, with 9 bases between. CDR3 length equals 13 residues. The V gene's germline CDR1 is SQVTM and CDR2 ANQGSEA. The CDR3: CSVGRARTDTQYF. The DNA of the CDR3 is TGCAGCGTTGGCAGGGCCCGCACAGATACGCAGTATTTT.

This clone has only a few counts. The chain combines TRBV5-5 with TRBJ1-6; tentatively, D is TRBD1 (6 bases). The CDR3 extends over 15 amino acids. V lost 1 base to trimming and J lost 4 bases, with 9 bases between them. The germline V gene encodes CDR1 SGHKS and CDR2 YYEKEE (reference sequence). CDR3 loop: CASSLTGSYNSPLHF. CDR3 DNA: TGTGCCAGCAGCTTGACAGGGAGTTATAATTCACCCCTCCACTTT.